A single sample gave rise to the 15 T cell receptor beta chains below, sequenced in a study of cytomegalovirus exposure and HLA in healthy donors. Amplification used 60 Vbeta primers and 13 Jbeta primers. The protocol was immunoSEQ multiplex PCR, while the TCRdb copy is restricted to in-frame clones and leaves out a portion. The data hold some 150,000 clones, with 80% observed a single time. Sequenced: PBMCs. Source of these receptors: a woman aged 50 to 65 in good health and CMV-seronegative.

The chain has TRBV7-9 and TRBJ2-1, with TRBD2 matching 8 bases. Germline CDR1 reads SEHNR; CDR2 reads FQNEAQ (reference sequence). CDR3 length: 15 amino acids. The V gene end was trimmed by 5 bases and the J gene end by 12 bases; junction bases not matched to a gene: 15. The CDR3 sequence: CASSRSQQREIRQFF. Written as DNA, the CDR3 is TGTGCCAGCAGCCGAAGTCAACAGCGGGAGATAAGGCAGTTCTTC.

The V gene is TRBV7-2, the J gene TRBJ1-5; TRBD1 aligns across 7 bases. The CDR3 runs 16 residues. The V gene's germline CDR1 is SGHTA and CDR2 FQGNSA. Trimming cost V 7 bases and J 0 bases; bases outside gene matches: 9. The CDR3 nucleotides read TGTGCCAGCAACATGGGGGACAGAGATAGCAATCAGCCCCAGCATTTT. Its translation is CASNMGDRDSNQPQHF.

This clone was counted only a few times. The chain joins TRBV6-1 to TRBJ1-4; 7 nucleotides line up with TRBD1. Germline trimming cut 4 bases from V and 1 base from J; bases unmatched to any gene: 6. CDR1 and CDR2 from the germline V gene are MNHNS and SASEGT. The CDR3 has 16 amino acids. In nucleotides, the CDR3 is TGTGCCAGCAGTGGAGTAAGACAGGGAACTAATGAAAAACTGTTTTTT. It translates to CASSGVRQGTNEKLFF.

In its sample, this clone was seen once. J is TRBJ2-7 and V is TRBV5-4; TRBD2 matches at 10 bases. V lost 1 base, J lost 6 bases, and 7 bases stayed unmatched. The germline gives CDR1 SGHNT, CDR2 YYREEE (reference sequence). The CDR3 extends over 15 amino acids. The CDR3 protein is CASSLSLAGASEQYF. CDR3 DNA sequence: TGTGCCAGCAGCTTGTCTCTAGCGGGGGCTAGCGAGCAGTACTTC.

The chain recombines TRBV10-3 with TRBJ2-1; 12 bases are a match to TRBD2. CDR1 is ENHRY, CDR2 SYGVKD, per germline. J gave up 6 bases and V 3 bases, and 6 bases lay outside the gene matches. CDR3 length equals 16 residues. The DNA for the CDR3 is TGTGCCATCAGTGATGCGGCTAGCGGGAGGGCCAATGAGCAGTTCTTC. This gives the protein CAISDAASGRANEQFF.

The chain has TRBV15 and TRBJ2-3; 10 bases fit TRBD2. V shed 5 bases and J 0 bases; nucleotides not matched to a gene: 20. CDR1 is LNHNV and CDR2 is YYDKDF in the germline V gene (reference sequence). CDR3 length: 21 amino acids. CDR3 in amino acids: CATSGNRPGLAKVPSTDTQYF. For the CDR3, the DNA is TGTGCCACCAGCGGAAACCGCCCGGGACTAGCGAAAGTTCCTAGCACAGATACGCAGTATTTT.

The chain has TRBV28 and TRBJ1-4; D gene unclear. Per the germline V gene, CDR1 is MDHEN and CDR2 is SYDVKM. The CDR3 has 18 residues. V lost 7 bases, J lost 0 bases, and 21 bases lay in between. The CDR3: CASIAPLLTAATNEKLFF. CDR3 nucleotide sequence: TGTGCCAGCATTGCCCCCCTACTCACAGCAGCAACTAATGAAAAACTGTTTTTT.

The gene calls are TRBV18 and TRBJ2-6, with TRBD1 identical over 9 bases. The CDR3 consists of 18 residues. Germline loops: CDR1 KGHSH, CDR2 LQKENI. Losses at the gene ends were 6 bases for V and 2 bases for J; bases not matched to a gene: 11. CDR3 bases: TGTGCCAGCTCGAGTTCACAGGGGGCGTCCCCTGGGGCCAACGTCCTGACTTTC. This codes for CASSSSQGASPGANVLTF. Supplemented by reference TRBV18 and TRBJ2-6, the full variable domain reads NAGVMQNPRHLVRRRGQEARLRCSPMKGHSHVYWYRQLPEEGLKFMVYLQKENIIDESGMPKERFSAEFPKEGPSILRIQQVVRGDSAAYFCASSSSQGASPGANVLTFGAGSRLTVL.

The rearrangement joins TRBV19 to TRBJ2-7; TRBD1 aligns across 7 bases. The germline V gene has CDR1 LNHDA and CDR2 SQIVND (reference sequence). With 5 bases clipped from V and 2 bases from J, the junction kept 12 bases outside the gene matches. The CDR3 length is 16 residues. The CDR3 reads CASSPKGQVATYEQYF. CDR3 DNA sequence: TGTGCCAGTAGTCCGAAAGGACAGGTAGCCACCTACGAGCAGTACTTC. The full variable domain, rest sourced from reference TRBV19 and TRBJ2-7, is DGGITQSPKYLFRKEGQNVTLSCEQNLNHDAMYWYRQDPGQGLRLIYYSQIVNDFQKGDIAEGYSVSREKKESFPLTVTSAQKNPTAFYLCASSPKGQVATYEQYFGPGTRLTVT.

The J gene is TRBJ2-5, the V gene TRBV27; 7 bases match TRBD2. The V gene end was trimmed by 1 base and the J gene end by 0 bases; junction bases not matched to a gene: 5. The length of the CDR3 is 16 residues. Per germline, CDR1 MNHEY and CDR2 SMNVEV (reference sequence). CDR3 sequence (DNA): TGTGCCAGCAGTTTATTGGCTAGCGGAAACCAAGAGACCCAGTACTTC. This encodes CASSLLASGNQETQYF.

This chain links TRBV7-8 with TRBJ1-2; a possible D gene is TRBD1 (6 bases). Trimming stripped 4 bases from V and 2 bases from J, with 11 bases between. CDR3 size: 14 residues. Germline values: CDR1 SGHVS, CDR2 FQNEAQ. CDR3 in DNA: TGTGCCAGCAGCTCAGGGACAATCAACTATGGCTACACCTTC. It specifies CASSSGTINYGYTF. Filled out from reference TRBV7-8 and TRBJ1-2, the complete variable domain reads GAGVSQSPRYKVAKRGQDVALRCDPISGHVSLFWYQQALGQGPEFLTYFQNEAQLDKSGLPSDRFFAERPEGSVSTLKIQRTQQEDSAVYLCASSSGTINYGYTFGSGTRLTVV.

V and J are TRBV6-1 and TRBJ2-3; 12 bases align to TRBD2. V lost 2 bases, J lost 1 base, and 4 bases stayed unmatched. This CDR3 spans 17 amino acids. Germline assignment: CDR1 MNHNS and CDR2 SASEGT. CDR3 amino acids: CASSELWTSGGTDTQYF. The CDR3, as DNA: TGTGCCAGCAGTGAACTGTGGACTAGCGGGGGCACAGATACGCAGTATTTT.

V and J are TRBV4-3 and TRBJ2-2; 7 nucleotides line up with TRBD2. The V segment lost 1 base and the J segment 3 bases; nucleotides outside the gene matches: 8. The V gene's germline CDR1 is LGHNA and CDR2 YSLEER. The CDR3 consists of 17 residues. The CDR3 is CASSQGPGGRYTGELFF. The CDR3, as DNA: TGCGCCAGCAGCCAAGGCCCTGGCGGGAGATACACCGGGGAGCTGTTTTTT.

The chain uses TRBV11-3 and TRBJ2-3; 8 bases line up with TRBD2. The CDR3 spans 14 residues. Germline V gene sequence: CDR1 SGHNT, CDR2 YENEEA. Trimming removed 5 bases from V and 6 bases from J; junction bases left unmatched: 7. CDR3 region: CASSPTAGVDTQYF. CDR3 DNA: TGTGCCAGCAGCCCAACAGCGGGAGTGGATACGCAGTATTTT.

V is TRBV5-1 and J is TRBJ2-1; 9 bases agree with TRBD2. CDR3 size: 17 residues. After removal of 2 bases from V and 6 bases from J, the junction contained 12 bases not matched to a gene. The germline V gene has CDR1 SGHRS and CDR2 YFSETQ. The CDR3 reads CASSLGGGRALFNEQFF. The CDR3 nucleotides read TGCGCCAGCAGCTTAGGTGGCGGGAGGGCCTTATTCAATGAGCAGTTCTTC.